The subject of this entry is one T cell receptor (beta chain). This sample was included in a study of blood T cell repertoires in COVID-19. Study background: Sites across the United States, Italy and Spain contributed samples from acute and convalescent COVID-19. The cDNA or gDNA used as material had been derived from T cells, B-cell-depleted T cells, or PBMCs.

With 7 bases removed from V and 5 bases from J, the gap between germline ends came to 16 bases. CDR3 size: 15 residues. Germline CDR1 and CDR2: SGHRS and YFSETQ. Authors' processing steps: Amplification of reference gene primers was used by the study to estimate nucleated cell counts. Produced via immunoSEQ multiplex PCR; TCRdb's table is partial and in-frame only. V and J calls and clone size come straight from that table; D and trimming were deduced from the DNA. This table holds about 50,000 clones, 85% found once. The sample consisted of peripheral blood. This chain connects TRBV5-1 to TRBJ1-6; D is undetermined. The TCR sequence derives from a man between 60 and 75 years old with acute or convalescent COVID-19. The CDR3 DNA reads TGCGCCAGCCACCGTGGTGGGCCCGATAATTCACCCCTCCACTTT. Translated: CASHRGGPDNSPLHF.